This is a list of T cell receptor beta chains from one sample in a study of shared clonotypes between healthy human individuals. Sequencing was performed with immunoSEQ multiplex PCR; in TCRdb, only in-frame clones are kept and a portion is missing. The sample consists of 2 million to 2.5 million clones, approximately 93% of them appearing once. The specimen sequenced was naive CD4+ T cells from PBMCs. Every receptor here comes from a man younger than 30 in good health. Some clones in this sample may be carry-over from other donors' samples. Each CDR3 is given with its conserved first and last residue. A D gene is named only where the DNA matches it firmly. Clone size appears in some rows only: once, few, many, or a class for an expanded clone.

.,.,TRBJ1-2,TRBV7-8,TGTGCCAGCAGCCCCGGACGGGTTGCCTATGGCTACACCTTC,CASSPGRVAYGYTF
.,.,TRBJ2-5,TRBV5-1,TGCGCCAGCAGCACACTCTACCGGGAGACCCAGTACTTC,CASSTLYRETQYF
.,.,TRBJ2-7,TRBV30,TGTGCCCACATTAAGAAGTCCGGGACGGTAGCCTACGAGCAGTACTTC,CAHIKKSGTVAYEQYF
.,.,TRBJ2-7,TRBV29-1,TGCAGCGGCCGGGACATCTTCTACGAGCAGTACTTC,CSGRDIFYEQYF
.,.,TRBJ1-2,TRBV5-6,TGTGCCAGCTACAGCTTGGACAGCTATGGCTACACCTTC,CASYSLDSYGYTF
.,.,TRBJ2-2,TRBV5-1,TGCGCCAGCAGCTTGGATCCCCCGATGGGGACCGGGGAGCTGTTTTTT,CASSLDPPMGTGELFF
.,.,TRBJ2-7,TRBV19,TGTGCCAGTAGCCCCCGGGGTAGCGCTCCCTACGAGCAGTACTTC,CASSPRGSAPYEQYF
.,once,TRBJ2-1,TRBV4-2,TGTGCCAGCAGCCAAGTTCTCCTACTCAATGAGCAGTTCTTC,CASSQVLLLNEQFF
.,.,TRBJ2-7,TRBV6-5,TGTGCCAGCTCCCGCGGTTCTGGCTCCTACGAGCAGTACTTC,CASSRGSGSYEQYF
.,once,TRBJ2-6,TRBV4-1,TGCGCCAGCAGCCAGGAGGGGTCTGGGGCCAACGTCCTGACTTTC,CASSQEGSGANVLTF
TRBD1,.,TRBJ2-7,TRBV6-6,TGTGCCAGCACCCGGGGGACAGGGGCCTACGAGCAGTACTTC,CASTRGTGAYEQYF
.,.,TRBJ2-1,TRBV12-1,TGTGCCAGCAGCTTTGGTACTTCGGCAGCTGAGCAGTTCTTC,CASSFGTSAAEQFF
TRBD2,.,TRBJ2-5,TRBV5-1,TGCGCCAGCAGCTTGGGACTAGCTTTTGTGGAGACCCAGTACTTC,CASSLGLAFVETQYF
.,.,TRBJ1-5,TRBV6-6,TGTGCCAGCAGTTATCGTCAGGGAAGTCAGCCCCAGCATTTT,CASSYRQGSQPQHF
TRBD2,.,TRBJ2-5,TRBV28,TGTGCCAGCAGTCGGACTAGCGGGAGAACCCAGTACTTC,CASSRTSGRTQYF
.,.,TRBJ2-7,TRBV6-4,TGTGCCAGCAGTGCGGTCCCGCTGGGCGAGCAGTACTTC,CASSAVPLGEQYF
.,few,TRBJ1-1,TRBV20-1,TGCAGTGCCCTTAGGGGCACTGAAGCTTTCTTT,CSALRGTEAFF
.,.,TRBJ2-7,TRBV5-1,TGCGCCAGCAGCTTGGGGGAGAGGGGCTACGAGCAGTACTTC,CASSLGERGYEQYF
TRBD2,.,TRBJ2-3,TRBV5-1,TGCGCCAGCGGGGCTAGCGGGAGTCAGGATACGCAGTATTTT,CASGASGSQDTQYF
TRBD2,.,TRBJ2-3,TRBV7-2,TGTGCCAGCAGATTGCGACTAGCGGGGGGCGATACGCAGTATTTT,CASRLRLAGGDTQYF
.,.,TRBJ2-7,TRBV20-1,TGCTCCCTATCAGATTCCTACGAGCAGTACTTC,CSLSDSYEQYF
.,.,TRBJ1-1,TRBV10-1,TGCGCCAGCAGTAATCAGGCGAACACTGAAGCTTTCTTT,CASSNQANTEAFF
TRBD1,.,TRBJ1-4,TRBV27,TGTGCCAGCAGCCTACAGGGGGTAGGTGAAAAACTGTTTTTT,CASSLQGVGEKLFF
.,.,TRBJ2-3,TRBV15,TGTGCCACCAGCAGTCAGGACGAGGATACGCAGTATTTT,CATSSQDEDTQYF
.,.,TRBJ1-4,TRBV28,TGTGCCAGCAGTTTACCCTCGGCAGGTGGGACTGAAAAACTGTTTTTT,CASSLPSAGGTEKLFF
.,.,TRBJ1-1,TRBV6-5,TGTGCCAGCAGTTACTTGGGGGGAACTGAAGCTTTCTTT,CASSYLGGTEAFF
TRBD2,.,TRBJ2-1,TRBV5-1,TGCGCCAGCAGCCTAATAGTCTCGGGAGGGTCGTGGAGCTCCTACAATGAGCAGTTCTTC,CASSLIVSGGSWSSYNEQFF
.,.,TRBJ1-5,TRBV10-3,TGTGCCATCAGTGAGAACAGGGATGGGAATCAGCCCCAGCATTTT,CAISENRDGNQPQHF
TRBD1,.,TRBJ2-2,TRBV2,TGTGCCAGCACCCCAGAGACAGGGTATGAGCTGTTTTTT,CASTPETGYELFF
TRBD1,.,TRBJ1-4,TRBV7-2,TGTGCCAGCAGCTTTGACAGGGGAGAGGAAAAACTGTTTTTT,CASSFDRGEEKLFF
.,.,TRBJ2-1,TRBV4-1,TGCGCCAGCAGCCAAGGACAAACCTACAATGAGCAGTTCTTC,CASSQGQTYNEQFF
TRBD2,.,TRBJ2-1,TRBV9,TGTGCCAGCAGCGCGCCGGGACTAGCGGTCGCAGGGGAGCAGTTCTTC,CASSAPGLAVAGEQFF
.,.,TRBJ1-2,TRBV7-2,TGTGCCAGCAGCTTAAACAGACAGCGGGATGGCTACACCTTC,CASSLNRQRDGYTF
TRBD2,.,TRBJ2-1,TRBV28,TGTGCCAGCACCCGGACTAGCGGGAAGACGAATGAGCAGTTCTTC,CASTRTSGKTNEQFF
TRBD1,.,TRBJ1-2,TRBV7-3,TGTGCCAGCAGCTCCAGGACAGGAAACTATGGCTACACCTTC,CASSSRTGNYGYTF